This TCR beta chain was sequenced during a study of CD8+CD57+ T cells in acquired aplastic anemia. General study findings and limits: Any difference that existed in CD8+ Simpson's diversity between patients and controls was not significant.

Germline assignment: CDR1 MNHEY and CDR2 SVGAGI. Deletions cut 6 bases from V and 0 bases from J, with 6 bases between. The CDR3 contains 14 residues. This clonotype turned up a few times. The antigen is undetermined. The use of genomic DNA as template underpinned the TCR beta VDJ and CDR3 profiling. TCRdb re-analysed the reads in MiXCR, keeping a single row per CDR3 protein. Of 150,000 to 180,000 distinct CDR3 sequences in the sample, just over 50% were seen once. The sequenced patients had an expansion of CD8+CD57+ cells seen by flow cytometry. Each patient gave a blood sample that was collected before any therapy had been received.

The sequence was obtained from a human donor with aplastic anemia. Sample: sorted CD4+, CD8+, or CD8+CD57+ T cells (not recorded which) from PBMCs. The chain recombines TRBV6-5 with TRBJ2-6; no definite D call. The CDR3 reads CASRGFSGANVLTF. Here the CDR3 DNA reads TGTGCCAGCAGAGGTTTCTCTGGGGCCAACGTCCTGACTTTC.